These 6 T cell receptor beta chains were all obtained from the same sample, sequenced in a study of T-cell memory formation after mild COVID-19. TCRdb re-analysed the 5' RACE reads in MiXCR, keeping a single row per CDR3 protein. This sample has approximately 580,000 distinct CDR3 sequences, with about a fifth found just once. Source material: PBMCs or a T cell subset sorted from them (not recorded which). The receptors originated from an adult woman who had mild COVID-19 (a few samples of this study predate the infection). Cell type and time point are not known.

This chain joins TRBV24-1 and TRBJ1-2; 8 nucleotides match TRBD1. CDR3 length: 14 residues. Germline trimming cut 6 bases from V and 3 bases from J; bases unmatched to any gene: 5. Germline CDR1 is KGHDR and CDR2 is SFDVKD. CDR3 region: CATSSQGADYGYTF. The CDR3 DNA follows: TGTGCCACCAGTTCCCAGGGGGCCGACTATGGCTACACCTTC.

V usage is TRBV25-1 and J usage is TRBJ1-4; 7 positions agree with TRBD1. Germline V gene data show CDR1 as MGHDK and CDR2 as SYGVNS. Unmatched junction bases numbered 6, after V lost 2 bases and J lost 6 bases. The CDR3 contains 15 residues. The CDR3 spells CASSERGQWDEKLFF. The CDR3 region has the DNA TGTGCCAGCAGTGAAAGGGGACAGTGGGATGAAAAACTGTTTTTT.

The chain employs TRBV7-6 and TRBJ2-2; D is ambiguous. This CDR3 is built from 18 residues. The germline V gene has CDR1 SGHVS and CDR2 FNYEAQ. Trimming shortened V by 5 bases and J by 0 bases, and 19 bases separated the two germline ends. CDR3 residues: CASSLEPRTHANTGELFF. CDR3 DNA: TGTGCCAGCAGCCTAGAGCCGAGAACTCACGCGAACACCGGGGAGCTGTTTTTT. The entire variable domain, with the rest obtained from reference TRBV7-6 and TRBJ2-2, is as follows: GAGVSQSPRYKVTKRGQDVALRCDPISGHVSLYWYRQALGQGPEFLTYFNYEAQQDKSGLPNDRFSAERPEGSISTLTIQRTEQRDSAMYRCASSLEPRTHANTGELFFGEGSRLTVL.

This clonotype was found a few times. The V gene is TRBV19, the J gene TRBJ2-4; D not resolved. Germline V CDR1 and CDR2: LNHDA, SQIVND (reference sequence). This CDR3 spans 16 amino acids. Deletions cut 3 bases from V and 7 bases from J, with 19 bases between. The CDR3, as DNA: TGTGCCAGTAGTATCCCGGTCCAGAACGTGAGGAACATTCAGTACTTC. Amino acid sequence: CASSIPVQNVRNIQYF.

The V and J genes are TRBV3-1 and TRBJ2-7, with TRBD2 matching over 9 bases. The V gene's germline CDR1 is LGHDT and CDR2 YNNKEL (reference sequence). The CDR3 runs 17 residues. Losses at the gene ends were 2 bases for V and 4 bases for J; bases not matched to a gene: 12. CDR3 residues: CASSQLRSPSGVYEQYF. The DNA for the CDR3 is TGTGCCAGCAGCCAACTAAGGTCCCCTAGCGGGGTATACGAGCAGTACTTC.

This chain uses TRBV12-3 or TRBV12-4 with TRBJ2-7; the D gene is possibly TRBD2 (5 bases). CDR3 size: 14 residues. Trimming stripped 7 bases from V and 3 bases from J, with 16 bases between. CDR3 sequence (DNA): TGTGCCAGCAACCCCGGCCACGGGATCTACGAGCAGTACTTC. This encodes CASNPGHGIYEQYF.